Listed below are T cell receptor beta chains from one sample, sequenced in a study of T cell responses to AZD1222 COVID-19 vaccine. Only in-frame clones appear in the TCRdb table, and some are missing; sequencing was by immunoSEQ multiplex PCR. The sample lists about 150,000 clones, over 75% seen once, with around 1.4% in the top ten. The material was peripheral blood, obtained on day 0 of AZD1222 vaccination. The receptors stem from an adult in good health. The CDR3 runs from the conserved cysteine through the conserved F or W. The D gene is left open where the match is weak. Some rows have no size entry. The others give once, few or many, or a class for an expanded clone.

cdr3_length | j_call | clone_size | v_call | d_call | cdr3_nt | cdr3_aa
11 | TRBJ2-7 | few | TRBV5-6 | NA | TGTGCCAGCAGCTTTTCCCTCGAGCAGTACTTC | CASSFSLEQYF
12 | TRBJ2-7 | NA | TRBV6-2/TRBV6-3 | NA | TGTGCCAGCAGTTACCGGGCCTACGAGCAGTACTTC | CASSYRAYEQYF
12 | TRBJ1-1 | NA | TRBV6-5 | NA | TGTGCCAGTCGACCTACCCCCAGAGAAGCTTTCTTT | CASRPTPREAFF
15 | TRBJ1-1 | NA | TRBV7-2 | NA | TGTGCCAGCAGCTTATCGCATGGTGGGGCAACTGAAGCTTTCTTT | CASSLSHGGATEAFF
22 | TRBJ2-6 | NA | TRBV18 | NA | TGTGCCAGCTCATGGACAGGGAAGAAGCGGGAGGCAAAAGGGGAAGGGGCCAACGTCCTGACTTTC | CASSWTGKKREAKGEGANVLTF
17 | TRBJ1-5 | NA | TRBV20-1 | TRBD1 | TGCAGTGCTAGTCGCGGGACAGGGGCGATCCTAAATCAGCCCCAGCATTTT | CSASRGTGAILNQPQHF
15 | TRBJ2-2 | NA | TRBV7-8 | NA | TGTGCCAGCAGCTTAGTTGGCAGAAGTCTTGGGGAGCTGTTTTTT | CASSLVGRSLGELFF
16 | TRBJ2-1 | once | TRBV18 | NA | TGTGCCAGCTCCCCCAGAGGCGGGTCGGGGTACAATGAGCAGTTCTTC | CASSPRGGSGYNEQFF
15 | TRBJ2-7 | NA | TRBV19 | NA | TGTGCCAGTAGTAAAATTGGGGGGAACTCCTACGAGCAGTACTTC | CASSKIGGNSYEQYF
15 | TRBJ2-3 | NA | TRBV6-5 | TRBD1 | TGTGCCAGCAGTTATGAGGGACAGGGTCCAGATACGCAGTATTTT | CASSYEGQGPDTQYF
13 | TRBJ2-5 | NA | TRBV11-1 | NA | TGTGCCAGCAGCTCGCCGGCCACGGAGACCCAGTACTTC | CASSSPATETQYF
14 | TRBJ2-1 | NA | TRBV15 | NA | TGTGCCACCAGCAATGAGGGAGCCTACAATGAGCAGTTCTTC | CATSNEGAYNEQFF
15 | TRBJ1-1 | once | TRBV7-2 | NA | TGTGCCAGCAGCCTCCGACGGGCCATGAACACTGAAGCTTTCTTT | CASSLRRAMNTEAFF
14 | TRBJ1-1 | NA | TRBV6-5 | TRBD1 | TGTGCCAGCAGTCTCAGGGGGCAGAACACTGAAGCTTTCTTT | CASSLRGQNTEAFF
12 | TRBJ1-1 | NA | TRBV5-1 | NA | TGCGCCAGCAGCCTGATGAACACTGAAGCTTTCTTT | CASSLMNTEAFF
17 | TRBJ2-1 | NA | TRBV13 | TRBD1 | TGTGCCAGCAGCTTAGTCGGGTGGGACAGCTCCTACAATGAGCAGTTCTTC | CASSLVGWDSSYNEQFF
18 | TRBJ2-3 | NA | TRBV30 | TRBD2 | TGTGCCTGGAGTGTCTGGCTAGCGGGAGTCAGTGGTGCAGATACGCAGTATTTT | CAWSVWLAGVSGADTQYF
18 | TRBJ2-1 | NA | TRBV19 | NA | TGTGCCAGTAGTAAAGGGTACACTGCTCCTATCACCCACAATGAGCAGTTCTTC | CASSKGYTAPITHNEQFF
13 | TRBJ2-1 | NA | TRBV12-3/TRBV12-4 | TRBD2 | TGTGCCAGCCTGGGACTAGTCGGCAATGAGCAGTTCTTC | CASLGLVGNEQFF
15 | TRBJ1-1 | NA | TRBV10-3 | TRBD1 | TGTGCCATCATGACAGGGGGCGAATCCTTTCATACGGCTTTCTTT | CAIMTGGESFHTAFF
15 | TRBJ2-7 | NA | TRBV28 | TRBD2 | TGTGCCAGCAGTTCCCCCTGGGAGGGCCCCTACGAGCAGTACTTC | CASSSPWEGPYEQYF
14 | TRBJ2-2 | few | TRBV11-2 | NA | TGTGCCAGCAGCCAGTCGGGGGATGCCGGGGAGCTGTTTTTT | CASSQSGDAGELFF
16 | TRBJ1-2 | NA | TRBV11-3 | TRBD1 | TGTGCCAGCAGCCAAAGGTTTGCAGGGGGAATATATGGCTACACCTTC | CASSQRFAGGIYGYTF
15 | TRBJ1-5 | NA | TRBV24-1 | NA | TGTGCCACCAGTGATTTGAAACATATAGGGCAGCCCCAGCATTTT | CATSDLKHIGQPQHF
14 | TRBJ1-2 | NA | TRBV9 | NA | TGTGCCAGCAGCTCTTCTCCAGGGGTTTATGGCTACACCTTC | CASSSSPGVYGYTF
17 | TRBJ2-7 | NA | TRBV28 | TRBD2 | TGTGCCAGCAGTTTGCCTTCCTGGACTAGCGGAACCTACGAGCAGTACTTC | CASSLPSWTSGTYEQYF
17 | TRBJ2-1 | NA | TRBV21-1 | NA | TGTGCCAGCAGCAAATATCGGGTCTCCCCGGCCTACAATGAGCAGTTCTTC | CASSKYRVSPAYNEQFF
14 | TRBJ2-1 | NA | TRBV5-4 | TRBD2 | TGTGCCAGCAGCTTGCGGGGGGGCATCAATGAGCAGTTCTTC | CASSLRGGINEQFF
14 | TRBJ1-5 | NA | TRBV10-3 | NA | TGTGCCATCGGTCTACAGGGAGGCAATCAGCCCCAGCATTTT | CAIGLQGGNQPQHF
14 | TRBJ1-3 | NA | TRBV18 | NA | TGTGCCAGCTCACCCCAGGGCTCTGGAAACACCATATATTTT | CASSPQGSGNTIYF
13 | TRBJ2-1 | NA | TRBV7-3 | TRBD1 | TGTGCCAGCAGCCCACCGGGACAGAATGAGCAGTTCTTC | CASSPPGQNEQFF
15 | TRBJ1-1 | NA | TRBV5-1 | NA | TGCGCCAGCAGCCCCCTGGGGACACCAAACACTGAAGCTTTCTTT | CASSPLGTPNTEAFF
15 | TRBJ2-3 | NA | TRBV9 | NA | TGTGCCAGCAGCACTAACCCCTTGGGCACAGATACGCAGTATTTT | CASSTNPLGTDTQYF
11 | TRBJ2-1 | once | TRBV30 | TRBD1 | TGTGCCTGGGAGACAGGGAATGAGCAGTTCTTC | CAWETGNEQFF
14 | TRBJ1-2 | NA | TRBV5-4 | NA | TGTGCCAGCAGCTTCGAGGGAGTGGACTATGGCTACACCTTC | CASSFEGVDYGYTF
17 | TRBJ2-3 | NA | TRBV24-1 | TRBD2 | TGTGCCACCAGTGATTTTCGGACTAGCGGGAGGATAGATACGCAGTATTTT | CATSDFRTSGRIDTQYF
12 | TRBJ1-1 | few | TRBV29-1 | NA | TGCAGCGTTGAAAAACCTAACACTGAAGCTTTCTTT | CSVEKPNTEAFF
16 | TRBJ1-5 | NA | TRBV5-5 | TRBD1 | TGTGCCAGCAGTCCTCTTGGGTTACAGGGGAATCAGCCCCAGCATTTT | CASSPLGLQGNQPQHF
16 | TRBJ1-1 | NA | TRBV3-1/TRBV3-2 | NA | TGTGCCAGCAGCCAAGACGACGGGGCATCGAACACTGAAGCTTTCTTT | CASSQDDGASNTEAFF
13 | TRBJ1-1 | NA | TRBV12-3/TRBV12-4 | NA | TGTGCCAGCACCCTGACCCGGAACACTGAAGCTTTCTTT | CASTLTRNTEAFF
14 | TRBJ1-2 | NA | TRBV15 | NA | TGTGCCACCACCTACCCGGGACTCTCCTATGGCTACACCTTC | CATTYPGLSYGYTF
13 | TRBJ2-3 | NA | TRBV11-3 | NA | TGTGCCAGCAGCTTTAGCTTATCAGATACGCAGTATTTT | CASSFSLSDTQYF
13 | TRBJ2-1 | NA | TRBV10-3 | TRBD1 | TGTGCCACCGCGGGACAGGGCTACAATGAGCAGTTCTTC | CATAGQGYNEQFF
15 | TRBJ1-1 | NA | TRBV9 | TRBD1 | TGTGCCAGCTCGACGGGGACAGCAATGAACACTGAAGCTTTCTTT | CASSTGTAMNTEAFF
15 | TRBJ2-1 | once | TRBV6-5 | TRBD2 | TGTGCCAGCAGTAGATTGGGGCGGGAGGACAATGAGCAGTTCTTC | CASSRLGREDNEQFF
16 | TRBJ1-4 | NA | TRBV7-8 | TRBD1 | TGTGCCAGCAGCCTGGGACAGTTCTCGTTTGGAGAAAAACTGTTTTTT | CASSLGQFSFGEKLFF
15 | TRBJ1-5 | NA | TRBV19 | TRBD1 | TGTGCCAGTAGTAACGGGACAGGTGACAATCAGCCCCAGCATTTT | CASSNGTGDNQPQHF
14 | TRBJ1-6 | NA | TRBV9 | NA | TGTGCCAGCAGCGTAGAACCGTTGAATTCACCCCTCCACTTT | CASSVEPLNSPLHF
12 | TRBJ2-2 | NA | TRBV10-3 | NA | TGTGCCATCAGTCCTAACACCGGGGAGCTGTTTTTT | CAISPNTGELFF
13 | TRBJ1-5 | NA | TRBV5-8 | NA | TGTGCCAGCTCGGGGGTCGGCAATCAGCCCCAGCATTTT | CASSGVGNQPQHF
15 | TRBJ1-6 | few | TRBV18 | NA | TGTGCCAGCTCACCTAAAGGACACGAAAATTCACCCCTCCACTTT | CASSPKGHENSPLHF
16 | TRBJ2-2 | NA | TRBV7-2 | NA | TGTGCCAGCAGCTCCACAGGGTTTGGGGCCACCGGGGAGCTGTTTTTT | CASSSTGFGATGELFF
16 | TRBJ1-4 | NA | TRBV5-1 | TRBD1 | TGCGCCAGCAGCTTAGACAGGGCTGCAACTAATGAAAAACTGTTTTTT | CASSLDRAATNEKLFF
12 | TRBJ1-2 | NA | TRBV6-4 | NA | TGTGCCAGCAGTGACAGGGATTATGGCTACACCTTC | CASSDRDYGYTF
14 | TRBJ1-3 | NA | TRBV28 | NA | TGTGCCAGCAGTTCCCCGACTCGGGGATACACCATATATTTT | CASSSPTRGYTIYF
12 | TRBJ1-2 | NA | TRBV28 | NA | TGTGCCAGCAGTCCAGGGGACTATGGCTACACCTTC | CASSPGDYGYTF
15 | TRBJ2-1 | NA | TRBV27 | TRBD2 | TGTGCCAGCAGTCTCACTAGCGCCCGCTACAATGAGCAGTTCTTC | CASSLTSARYNEQFF
17 | TRBJ1-5 | NA | TRBV27 | TRBD1 | TGTGCCAGCAGTTCGCGACAGGGGGCGATCGGTAATCAGCCCCAGCATTTT | CASSSRQGAIGNQPQHF
16 | TRBJ1-3 | few | TRBV28 | TRBD1 | TGTGCCAGCAGCCTAGAACAGGGGGCTGGTGGAAACACCATATATTTT | CASSLEQGAGGNTIYF